The clone carrying this T cell receptor beta chain was counted between two and nine times. V was pared by 0 bases and J by 3 bases, with 11 bases between. The CDR3 runs 15 residues. Germline V gene lookup returns CDR1 SGHRS and CDR2 YFSETQ. The data belong to a study of blood T cell repertoires in COVID-19. Study as a whole: COVID-19 samples from acute and convalescent phases originated in the United States, Italy and Spain. T cells, B-cell-depleted T cells, or PBMCs provided the cDNA or gDNA that served as material.

Original processing notes: From reference gene primer amplification, estimates of nucleated cell counts were derived. Clones were sequenced by immunoSEQ multiplex PCR, and TCRdb holds only the in-frame ones, with some missing. The V and J calls and clone size were taken over from that table, and D and trimming were inferred from the DNA. The data contain some 80,000 clones, around four fifths of them seen just once; the ten biggest clones take up 18%. The material sequenced was peripheral blood. The clonotype comes from an elderly man with active or convalescent COVID-19. The chain uses TRBV5-1 and TRBJ2-3; the D is unclear. The CDR3 DNA is TGCGCCAGCAGCTTGGCCTTCATCCGGACAGATACGCAGTATTTT. This translates into CASSLAFIRTDTQYF.